The present T cell receptor (beta chain) was sequenced within a study of OX40 agonist ivuxolimab in advanced cancers. Study summary: Patients were given ivuxolimab, an antibody that agonizes OX40 (CD134). Ivuxolimab, which patients received intravenously every 2 weeks, was dosed at 0.01 to 10 mg/kg.

V gave up 0 bases and J gave up 4 bases, with 8 bases separating them. This CDR3 is 14 amino acids long. Looked up from germline, CDR1 is MNHEY and CDR2 is SMNVEV (reference sequence). Method: immunoSEQ multiplex PCR; TCRdb's copy keeps in-frame clones and lacks some. The sample has 20,000 to 25,000 clones, just over 85% seen once. As regards this clone: No antigen is known for it.

Study-level results: The CD4+ and CD8+ T cells in the blood had expanded clonally by week 6 at 0.1 to 3.0 mg/kg. Patients with a partial response at 0.1-3.0 mg/kg had among the lowest clonal expansion.

This chain uses TRBV27 with TRBJ2-3; D uncertain. The source material was CD4+ or CD8+ T cells sorted from blood, sampled in a trial of the OX40 agonist ivuxolimab. This sequence originates from an adult with an advanced solid tumor such as melanoma, head and neck, liver or kidney cancer. Here the CDR3 DNA reads TGTGCCAGCAGTTTATCCCGCGGCGCAGATACGCAGTATTTT. This codes for CASSLSRGADTQYF.